A single TCR beta chain is shown here with its context. The source of the sample is a study of blood T cells in healthy people across ages. Next came a second PCR, run for about 7 to 12 cycles, which used a sample-barcoded 5' primer along with a J-beta primer mix. TCRdb reprocessed the 5' RACE reads with MiXCR, giving one entry per CDR3 protein. The sample carries 780,000 or so distinct CDR3 sequences, roughly 50% recorded once. This sequence was found in an elderly man in good health. The source material was blood.

The CDR3 coding sequence is TGTGCCACCAGCAGAGGGTTTCGGGACAGGGGAACAGATACGCAGTATTTT. Translation gives CATSRGFRDRGTDTQYF. The chain recombines TRBV15 with TRBJ2-3, with 10 bases that match TRBD1. CDR1 and CDR2 (germline): LNHNV, YYDKDF (reference sequence). J was trimmed by 3 bases and V by 1 base; bases with no gene match: 7. The CDR3 is 17 residues long.